A selection of T cell receptor beta chains follows, all from one sample in a study of blood T cells in healthy people across ages. Via MiXCR, TCRdb re-called the 5' RACE reads, giving one row per CDR3 protein. Here the sample spans some 920,000 distinct CDR3 sequences, roughly 51% being singletons. The sample comprised blood. These receptors originate from a woman in her fifties or sixties in good health. Both conserved end residues are trimmed from each CDR3. Each record gives: V gene, J gene, CDR3 length, CDR3 protein.

V: TRBV20-1
J: TRBJ2-1
length: 12
CDR3: SALADVSYNEQF

V: TRBV27
J: TRBJ1-2
length: 12
CDR3: ASSFRPTAYGYT

V: TRBV29-1
J: TRBJ2-5
length: 11
CDR3: SVGLTGAGRQY

V: TRBV7-2
J: TRBJ2-6
length: 13
CDR3: ASSSTRLGANVLT

V: TRBV7-9
J: TRBJ1-2
length: 14
CDR3: ASSLAGDRGRSGYT

V: TRBV29-1
J: TRBJ2-3
length: 12
CDR3: SVGSGASTDAQY

V: TRBV6-6
J: TRBJ2-5
length: 12
CDR3: ASSHSGGRETQY

V: TRBV7-2
J: TRBJ1-1
length: 12
CDR3: ASSTRGEDTEAF

V: TRBV3-1
J: TRBJ1-5
length: 13
CDR3: ASSQDGTGIGPQH

V: TRBV5-5
J: TRBJ1-1
length: 12
CDR3: ASREDTLNTEAF

V: TRBV7-2
J: TRBJ2-1
length: 12
CDR3: ASLTGSIRNEQF

V: TRBV21-1
J: TRBJ2-7
length: 14
CDR3: ASSKAWDYHSYEQY

V: TRBV6-6
J: TRBJ1-4
length: 13
CDR3: ASKRRDATNEKLF

V: TRBV12-3/TRBV12-4
J: NA
length: 9
CDR3: ASSIRGEQY